The clone carrying this T cell receptor beta chain showed up many times. Its antigen is currently unknown. The data were taken from a study of CD8 T cells in ankylosing spondylitis. Findings of the study overall: From matched ankylosing spondylitis synovial fluid, disease-linked clones were reportedly recovered at significantly enriched levels.

CDR3 length equals 14 residues. Germline CDR1 reads DFQATT; CDR2 reads SNEGSKA (reference sequence). The V end lost 5 bases, the J end lost 1 base, and 15 bases lay between the germline ends. Quantitative molecular-barcoded 5'-RACE generated the TCR beta libraries. TCRdb reprocessed the 5' RACE reads with MiXCR, giving one entry per CDR3 protein. The sample carries 240,000 or so distinct CDR3 sequences, about 10% recorded once. The TCR was taken from a male donor with ankylosing spondylitis or in good health (not recorded which). The chain employs TRBV20-1 and TRBJ2-7, with D maybe TRBD1 (7 bases). The sequencing input was blood, either unsorted or a sorted T cell fraction (not recorded which). CDR3 loop: CSASGGTVSYEQYF. CDR3 in DNA: TGCAGTGCTTCAGGGGGGACAGTTTCCTACGAGCAGTACTTC.